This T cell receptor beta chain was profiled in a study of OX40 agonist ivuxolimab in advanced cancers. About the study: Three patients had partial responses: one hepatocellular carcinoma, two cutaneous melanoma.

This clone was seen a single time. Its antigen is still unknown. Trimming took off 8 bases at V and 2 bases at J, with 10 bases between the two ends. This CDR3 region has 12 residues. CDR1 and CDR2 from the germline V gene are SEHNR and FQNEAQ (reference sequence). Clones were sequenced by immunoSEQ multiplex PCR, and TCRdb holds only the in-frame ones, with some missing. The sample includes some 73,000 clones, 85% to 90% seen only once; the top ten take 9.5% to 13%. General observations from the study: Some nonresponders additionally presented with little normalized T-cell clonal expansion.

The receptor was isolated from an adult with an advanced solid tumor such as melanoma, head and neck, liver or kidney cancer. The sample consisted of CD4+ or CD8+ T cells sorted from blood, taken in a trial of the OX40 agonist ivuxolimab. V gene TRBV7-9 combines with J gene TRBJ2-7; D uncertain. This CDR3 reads CASGWNPYEQYF. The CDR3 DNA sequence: TGTGCCAGCGGATGGAACCCCTACGAGCAGTACTTC. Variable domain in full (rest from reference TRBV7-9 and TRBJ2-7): DTGVSQNPRHKITKRGQNVTFRCDPISEHNRLYWYRQTLGQGPEFLTYFQNEAQLEKSRLLSDRFSAERPKGSFSTLEIQRTEQGDSAMYLCASGWNPYEQYFGPGTRLTVT.